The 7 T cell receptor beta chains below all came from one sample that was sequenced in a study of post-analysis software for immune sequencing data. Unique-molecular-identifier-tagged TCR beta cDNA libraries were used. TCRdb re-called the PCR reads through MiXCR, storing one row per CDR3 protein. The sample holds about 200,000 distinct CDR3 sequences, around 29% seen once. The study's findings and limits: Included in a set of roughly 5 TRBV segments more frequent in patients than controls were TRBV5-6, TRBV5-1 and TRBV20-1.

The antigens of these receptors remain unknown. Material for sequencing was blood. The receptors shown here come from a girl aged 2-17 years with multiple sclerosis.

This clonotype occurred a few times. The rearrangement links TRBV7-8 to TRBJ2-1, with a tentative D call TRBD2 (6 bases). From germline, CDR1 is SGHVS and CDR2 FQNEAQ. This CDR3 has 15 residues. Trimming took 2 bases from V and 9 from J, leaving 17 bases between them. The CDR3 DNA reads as TGTGCCAGCAGCTTAATCTCTGGAGGGGTGGGTGAGCAGTTCTTC. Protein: CASSLISGGVGEQFF. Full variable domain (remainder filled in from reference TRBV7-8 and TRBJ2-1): GAGVSQSPRYKVAKRGQDVALRCDPISGHVSLFWYQQALGQGPEFLTYFQNEAQLDKSGLPSDRFFAERPEGSVSTLKIQRTQQEDSAVYLCASSLISGGVGEQFFGPGTRLTVL.

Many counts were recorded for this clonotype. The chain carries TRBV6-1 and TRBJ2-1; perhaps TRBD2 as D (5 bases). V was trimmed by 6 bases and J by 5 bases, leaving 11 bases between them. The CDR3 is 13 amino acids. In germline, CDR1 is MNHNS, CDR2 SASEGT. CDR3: CASSPRGHNEQFF. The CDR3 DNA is TGTGCCAGCAGCCCTCGAGGGCACAATGAGCAGTTCTTC.

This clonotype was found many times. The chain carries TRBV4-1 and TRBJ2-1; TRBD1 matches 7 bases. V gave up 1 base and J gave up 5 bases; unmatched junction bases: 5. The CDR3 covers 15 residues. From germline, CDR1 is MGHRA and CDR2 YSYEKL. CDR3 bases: TGCGCCAGCAGCCAAGGTCCCAGGGGGAACAATGAGCAGTTCTTC. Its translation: CASSQGPRGNNEQFF.

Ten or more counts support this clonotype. The CDR3 is CSAPVGGGTYEQYF. CDR3 in DNA: TGCAGTGCCCCGGTAGGGGGGGGAACTTACGAGCAGTACTTC. The V gene is TRBV20-1, the J gene TRBJ2-7, with D perhaps TRBD2 (7 bases). The V gene lost 6 bases and the J gene lost 4 bases, with 19 bases spanning the gap. The germline CDR1 and CDR2 sequences are DFQATT and SNEGSKA (reference sequence). There are 14 residues in the CDR3.

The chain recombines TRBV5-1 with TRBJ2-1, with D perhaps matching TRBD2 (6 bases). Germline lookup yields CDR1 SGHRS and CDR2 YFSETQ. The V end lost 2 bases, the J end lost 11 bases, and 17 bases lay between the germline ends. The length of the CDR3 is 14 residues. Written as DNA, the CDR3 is TGCGCCAGCAGCTTAGAGGGTCCGGAGGGTAAGCAGTTCTTC. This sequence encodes CASSLEGPEGKQFF.

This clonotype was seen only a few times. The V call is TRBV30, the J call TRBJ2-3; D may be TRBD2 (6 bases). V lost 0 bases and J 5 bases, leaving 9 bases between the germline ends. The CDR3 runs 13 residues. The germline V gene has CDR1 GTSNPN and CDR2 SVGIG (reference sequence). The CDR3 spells CAWSVRRGDTQYF. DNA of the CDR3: TGTGCCTGGAGTGTACGGAGGGGAGATACGCAGTATTTT.

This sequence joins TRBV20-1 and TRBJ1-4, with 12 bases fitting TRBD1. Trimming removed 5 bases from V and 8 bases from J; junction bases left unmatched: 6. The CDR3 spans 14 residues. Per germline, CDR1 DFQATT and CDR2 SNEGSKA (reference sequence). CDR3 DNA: TGCAGTGCTGGACCTGGGACAGGGGGCGAAAAACTGTTTTTT. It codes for CSAGPGTGGEKLFF.